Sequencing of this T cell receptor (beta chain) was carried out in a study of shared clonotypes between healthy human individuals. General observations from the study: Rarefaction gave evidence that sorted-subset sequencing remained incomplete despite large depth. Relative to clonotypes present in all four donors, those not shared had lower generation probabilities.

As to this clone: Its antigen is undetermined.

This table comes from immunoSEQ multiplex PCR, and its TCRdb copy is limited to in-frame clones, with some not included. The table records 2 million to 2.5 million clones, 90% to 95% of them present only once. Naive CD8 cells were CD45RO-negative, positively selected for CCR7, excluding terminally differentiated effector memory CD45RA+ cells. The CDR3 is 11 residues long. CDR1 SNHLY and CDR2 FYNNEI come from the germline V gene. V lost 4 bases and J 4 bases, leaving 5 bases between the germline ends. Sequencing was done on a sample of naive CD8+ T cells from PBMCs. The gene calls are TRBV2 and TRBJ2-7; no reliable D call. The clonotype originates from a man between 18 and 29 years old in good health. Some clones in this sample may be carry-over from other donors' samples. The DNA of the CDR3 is TGTGCCAGCAGTGGGATATACGAGCAGTACTTC. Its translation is CASSGIYEQYF.